Each of the 11 T cell receptor beta chains below was sequenced from the same sample in a study of Ad26.COV2.S vaccination and SARS-CoV-2 variants. As for treatment: some 20 received Ad26.COV2.S at low or high dose, single or two shots; roughly 5 received placebo; per-sample allocation not given. Each sample was drawn 63 days after the first injection (of vaccine or placebo). The assay was immunoSEQ multiplex PCR, and TCRdb's table has in-frame clones only and misses some. The table shows approximately 280,000 clones, with about 89% occurring only once. The sample in question was peripheral blood, obtained in a trial of Ad26.COV2.S vaccine versus placebo. These receptors were taken from a person between 18 and 65 years old who received the Ad26.COV2.S COVID-19 vaccine or a placebo.

The rearrangement uses TRBV7-6 and TRBJ2-5; D is possibly TRBD1 (5 bases). The CDR3 covers 14 residues. The germline V gene encodes CDR1 SGHVS and CDR2 FNYEAQ. The V end lost 5 bases, the J end lost 1 base, and 11 bases lay between the germline ends. The DNA of the CDR3 is TGTGCCAGCAGCAGAAACAGGATCCAAGAGACCCAGTACTTC. Residues: CASSRNRIQETQYF.

V gene TRBV18 combines with J gene TRBJ1-5; D is possibly TRBD1 (5 bases). CDR1 and CDR2 from the germline V gene are KGHSH and LQKENI. This CDR3 is 15 amino acids long. The germline V and J ends were trimmed by 6 bases and 0 bases, with 12 bases remaining between them. The CDR3 coding sequence is TGTGCCAGCTCCTCGGAGGGGCTTAGCAATCAGCCCCAGCATTTT. Translating it yields CASSSEGLSNQPQHF.

This clone was picked up one time. The rearrangement joins TRBV5-1 to TRBJ2-3, with 14 nucleotides matching TRBD2. This CDR3 has 19 residues. V was pared by 4 bases and J by 4 bases, with 14 bases of the junction left unmatched. The germline V gene has CDR1 SGHRS and CDR2 YFSETQ. CDR3 in amino acids: CASSRGTSGSLQRADTQYF. CDR3 DNA: TGCGCCAGCAGCCGGGGGACTAGCGGGAGTCTACAGCGGGCAGATACGCAGTATTTT.

This chain connects TRBV27 to TRBJ2-1, with D possibly being TRBD1 (5 bases). The CDR3 has 11 residues. V gave up 6 bases and J gave up 10 bases, with 10 bases separating them. Germline CDR1 and CDR2: MNHEY and SMNVEV (reference sequence). The CDR3 DNA follows: TGTGCCAGCAGCTCTCGGACAGAGCAGTTCTTC. Translating gives CASSSRTEQFF.

The chain combines TRBV7-6 with TRBJ2-2; tentatively, D is TRBD1 (6 bases). V was trimmed by 5 bases and J by 1 base, leaving 8 bases between them. This CDR3 has 14 amino acids. The V gene's germline CDR1 is SGHVS and CDR2 FNYEAQ. CDR3 sequence (DNA): TGTGCCAGCAGCCAGGGACAGAACACCGGGGAGCTGTTTTTT. This gives the protein CASSQGQNTGELFF. Filled out from reference TRBV7-6 and TRBJ2-2, the complete variable domain reads GAGVSQSPRYKVTKRGQDVALRCDPISGHVSLYWYRQALGQGPEFLTYFNYEAQQDKSGLPNDRFSAERPEGSISTLTIQRTEQRDSAMYRCASSQGQNTGELFFGEGSRLTVL.

The rearrangement links TRBV13 to TRBJ2-3, with TRBD2 matching over 14 bases. Germline V gene data show CDR1 as PRHDT and CDR2 as FYEKMQ (reference sequence). After removal of 5 bases from V and 0 bases from J, the junction contained 10 bases not matched to a gene. The CDR3 totals 19 residues. CDR3 DNA sequence: TGTGCCAGCAGCATAAGGACTAGCGGGAGGCCCCCTAGCACAGATACGCAGTATTTT. Its protein product is CASSIRTSGRPPSTDTQYF.

The gene calls are TRBV18 and TRBJ1-2, with D tentatively TRBD1 (6 bases). This CDR3 spans 14 amino acids. Trimming left V 0 bases short and J 8 bases short, with 13 bases between. Per germline, CDR1 KGHSH and CDR2 LQKENI. CDR3 region: CASSPPDSPHGYTF. For the CDR3, the DNA is TGTGCCAGCTCACCACCGGACAGCCCCCACGGCTACACCTTC.

V usage is TRBV3-1 (or the pseudogene TRBV3-2) and J usage is TRBJ1-1; no clear D. The CDR3 has 12 amino acids. In germline, CDR1 is LGHDT, CDR2 YNNKEL (reference sequence). V dropped 1 base and J dropped 7 bases, with 7 bases sitting between them. The CDR3 DNA reads as TGTGCCAGCAGCCAAGGGCATCTTGAAGCTTTCTTT. It encodes CASSQGHLEAFF.

The chain links TRBV7-8 to TRBJ2-2, with D perhaps matching TRBD1 (5 bases). Trimming removed 1 base from V and 1 base from J, with 13 bases in between. The germline gives CDR1 SGHVS, CDR2 FQNEAQ. The length of the CDR3 is 17 residues. The chain's CDR3 is CASSLEFVRENTGELFF. The DNA of the CDR3 is TGTGCCAGCAGCTTAGAGTTCGTCAGGGAGAACACCGGGGAGCTGTTTTTT. The full variable domain, its missing parts supplied by reference TRBV7-8 and TRBJ2-2, is GAGVSQSPRYKVAKRGQDVALRCDPISGHVSLFWYQQALGQGPEFLTYFQNEAQLDKSGLPSDRFFAERPEGSVSTLKIQRTQQEDSAVYLCASSLEFVRENTGELFFGEGSRLTVL.

This clone has a handful of counts. V gene TRBV7-3 combines with J gene TRBJ2-2; possible D gene TRBD1, 5 bases. The V gene's germline CDR1 is SGHTA and CDR2 FQGTGA. The CDR3 covers 13 residues. Trimming removed 5 bases from V and 3 bases from J, with 7 bases in between. The CDR3 DNA sequence: TGTGCCAGCAGCGCGACAGACACCGGGGAGCTGTTTTTT. This translates into CASSATDTGELFF.

The CDR3 reads CASSFGIQAGELFF. The CDR3 DNA reads as TGCGCCAGCAGTTTCGGTATTCAGGCCGGGGAGCTGTTTTTT. The chain has TRBV5-1 and TRBJ2-2; D gene ambiguous. CDR1 is SGHRS, CDR2 YFSETQ, per germline. This CDR3 contains 14 residues. V gave up 5 bases and J gave up 6 bases, with 14 bases separating them.